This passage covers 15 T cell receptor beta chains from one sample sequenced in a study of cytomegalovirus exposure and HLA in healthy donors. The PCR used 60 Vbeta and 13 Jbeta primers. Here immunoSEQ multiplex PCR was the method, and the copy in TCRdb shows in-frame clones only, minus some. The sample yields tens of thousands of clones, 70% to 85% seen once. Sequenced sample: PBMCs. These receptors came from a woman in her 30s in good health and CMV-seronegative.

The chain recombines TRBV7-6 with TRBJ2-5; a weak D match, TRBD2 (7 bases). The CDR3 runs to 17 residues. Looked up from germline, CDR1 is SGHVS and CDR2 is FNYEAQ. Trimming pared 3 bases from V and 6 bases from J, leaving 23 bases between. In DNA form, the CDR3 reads TGTGCCAGCAGCTTGGGCCTTTTGGGGGGGGCCAAAAAGACCCAGTACTTC. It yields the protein CASSLGLLGGAKKTQYF.

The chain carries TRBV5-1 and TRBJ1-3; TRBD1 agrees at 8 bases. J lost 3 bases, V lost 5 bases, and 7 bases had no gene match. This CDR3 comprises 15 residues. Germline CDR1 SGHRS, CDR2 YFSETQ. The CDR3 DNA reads TGCGCCAGCAGTTATTCAGGGGGCAATGGAAACACCATATATTTT. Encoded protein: CASSYSGGNGNTIYF.

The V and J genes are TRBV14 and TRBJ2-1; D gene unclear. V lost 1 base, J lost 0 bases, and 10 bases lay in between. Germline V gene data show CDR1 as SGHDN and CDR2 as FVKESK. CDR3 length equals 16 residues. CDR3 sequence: CASSQAGFSSYNEQFF. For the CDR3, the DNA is TGTGCCAGCAGCCAAGCAGGTTTCAGCTCCTACAATGAGCAGTTCTTC.

CDR3 nucleotide sequence: TGCGCCAGCAGCTTTAAAGGGAGAACTAGCGGGAGGGCCTTAAGCTCCTACAATGAGCAGTTCTTC. It translates to CASSFKGRTSGRALSSYNEQFF. The chain employs TRBV5-1 and TRBJ2-1; 13 bases line up with TRBD2. J lost 0 bases, V lost 2 bases, and 17 bases had no gene match. Germline V gene lookup returns CDR1 SGHRS and CDR2 YFSETQ. The CDR3 consists of 22 residues. Using reference TRBV5-1 and TRBJ2-1 for the parts outside the CDR3, the full variable domain is KAGVTQTPRYLIKTRGQQVTLSCSPISGHRSVSWYQQTPGQGLQFLFEYFSETQRNKGNFPGRFSGRQFSNSRSEMNVSTLELGDSALYLCASSFKGRTSGRALSSYNEQFFGPGTRLTVL.

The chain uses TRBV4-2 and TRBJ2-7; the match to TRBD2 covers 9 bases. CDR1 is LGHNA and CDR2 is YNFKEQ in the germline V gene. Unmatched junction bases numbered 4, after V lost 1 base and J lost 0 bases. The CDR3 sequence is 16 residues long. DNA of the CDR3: TGTGCCAGCAGCCAAGGGTTAGCGGGGGACTCCTACGAGCAGTACTTC. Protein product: CASSQGLAGDSYEQYF.

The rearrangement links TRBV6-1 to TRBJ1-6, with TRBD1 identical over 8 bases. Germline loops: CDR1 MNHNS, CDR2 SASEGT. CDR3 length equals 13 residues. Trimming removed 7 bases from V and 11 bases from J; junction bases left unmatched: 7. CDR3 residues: CASTGQGKPPLHF. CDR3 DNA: TGTGCCAGCACCGGACAGGGAAAACCACCCCTCCACTTT.

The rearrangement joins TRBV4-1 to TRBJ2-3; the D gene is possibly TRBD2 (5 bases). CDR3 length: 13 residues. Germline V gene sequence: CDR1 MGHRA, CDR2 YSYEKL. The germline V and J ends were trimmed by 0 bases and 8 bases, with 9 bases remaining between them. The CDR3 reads CASSQESAGTQYF. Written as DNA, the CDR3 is TGCGCCAGCAGCCAAGAGTCGGCGGGTACGCAGTATTTT.

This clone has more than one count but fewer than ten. The chain's CDR3 is CASSSTGALSEAFF. CDR3 in DNA: TGTGCCAGCAGCTCGACAGGCGCTCTATCTGAAGCTTTCTTT. The chain carries TRBV7-9 and TRBJ1-1; D perhaps matches TRBD1 (6 bases). V was shortened by 4 bases and J by 6 bases, with 15 bases between the two germline ends. Germline-derived CDR1 and CDR2 are SEHNR and FQNEAQ (reference sequence). There are 14 residues in the CDR3.

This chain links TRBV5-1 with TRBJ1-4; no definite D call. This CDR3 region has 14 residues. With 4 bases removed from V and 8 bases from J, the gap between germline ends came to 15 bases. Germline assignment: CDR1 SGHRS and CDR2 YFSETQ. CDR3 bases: TGCGCCAGCAGCCCCGGAGAGGGAGGGGAAAAACTGTTTTTT. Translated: CASSPGEGGEKLFF.

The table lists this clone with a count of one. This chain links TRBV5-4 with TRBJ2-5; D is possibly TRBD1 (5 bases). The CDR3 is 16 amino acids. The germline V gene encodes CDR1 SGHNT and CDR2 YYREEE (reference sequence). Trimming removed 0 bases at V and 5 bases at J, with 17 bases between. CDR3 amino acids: CASSLAGFRAEETQYF. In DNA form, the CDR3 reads TGTGCCAGCAGCTTGGCAGGATTCAGGGCAGAGGAGACCCAGTACTTC.

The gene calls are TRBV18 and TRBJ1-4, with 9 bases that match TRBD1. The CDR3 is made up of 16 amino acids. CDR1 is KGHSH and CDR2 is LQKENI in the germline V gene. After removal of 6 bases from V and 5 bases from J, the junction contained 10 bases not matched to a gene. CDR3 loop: CASSSNPGTGNEKLFF. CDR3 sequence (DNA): TGTGCCAGCTCTTCAAACCCCGGGACAGGGAATGAAAAACTGTTTTTT.

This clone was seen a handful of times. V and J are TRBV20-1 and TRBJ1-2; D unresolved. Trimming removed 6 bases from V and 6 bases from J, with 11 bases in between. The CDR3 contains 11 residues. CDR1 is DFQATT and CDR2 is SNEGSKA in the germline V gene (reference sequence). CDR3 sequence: CSAGWRNGYTF. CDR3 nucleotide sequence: TGCAGTGCCGGTTGGAGGAATGGCTACACCTTC.

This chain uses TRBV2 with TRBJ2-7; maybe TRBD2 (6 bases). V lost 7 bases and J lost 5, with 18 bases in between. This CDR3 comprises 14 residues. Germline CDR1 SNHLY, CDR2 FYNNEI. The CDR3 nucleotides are TGTGCCAGCAAAACTACGGGGGTGAGCAACGAGCAGTACTTC. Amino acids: CASKTTGVSNEQYF.

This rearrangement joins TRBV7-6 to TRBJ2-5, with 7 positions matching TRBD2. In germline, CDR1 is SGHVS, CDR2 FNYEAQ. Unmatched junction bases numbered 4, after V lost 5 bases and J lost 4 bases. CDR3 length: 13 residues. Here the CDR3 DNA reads TGTGCCAGCAGCCCCCCGGGGGGAGAGACCCAGTACTTC. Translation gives CASSPPGGETQYF.

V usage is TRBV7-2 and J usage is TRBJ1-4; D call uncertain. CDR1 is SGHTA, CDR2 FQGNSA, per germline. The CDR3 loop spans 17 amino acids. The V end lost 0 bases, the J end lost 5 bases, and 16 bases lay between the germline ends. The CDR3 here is CASSLAGSGVLNEKLFF. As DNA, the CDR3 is TGTGCCAGCAGCTTAGCTGGTTCCGGGGTTCTCAATGAAAAACTGTTTTTT. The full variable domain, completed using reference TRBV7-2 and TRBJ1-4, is GAGVSQSPSNKVTEKGKDVELRCDPISGHTALYWYRQSLGQGLEFLIYFQGNSAPDKSGLPSDRFSAERTGGSVSTLTIQRTQQEDSAVYLCASSLAGSGVLNEKLFFGSGTQLSVL.